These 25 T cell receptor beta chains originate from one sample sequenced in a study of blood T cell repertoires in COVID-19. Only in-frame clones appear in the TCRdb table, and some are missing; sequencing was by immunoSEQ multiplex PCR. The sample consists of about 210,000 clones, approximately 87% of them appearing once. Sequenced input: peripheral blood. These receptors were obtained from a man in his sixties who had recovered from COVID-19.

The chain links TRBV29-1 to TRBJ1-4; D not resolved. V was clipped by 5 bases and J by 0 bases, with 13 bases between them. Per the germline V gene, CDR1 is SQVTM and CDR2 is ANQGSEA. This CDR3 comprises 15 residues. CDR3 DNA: TGCAGCGTTCCCTCGTCTACTGCAACTAATGAAAAACTGTTTTTT. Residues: CSVPSSTATNEKLFF.

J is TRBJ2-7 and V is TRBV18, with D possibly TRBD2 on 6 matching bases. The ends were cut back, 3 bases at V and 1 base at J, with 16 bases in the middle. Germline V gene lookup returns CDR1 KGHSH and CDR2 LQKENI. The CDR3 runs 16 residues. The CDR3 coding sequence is TGTGCCAGCTCACCCTTGCCAACGGGGGATTCCTACGAGCAGTACTTC. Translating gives CASSPLPTGDSYEQYF.

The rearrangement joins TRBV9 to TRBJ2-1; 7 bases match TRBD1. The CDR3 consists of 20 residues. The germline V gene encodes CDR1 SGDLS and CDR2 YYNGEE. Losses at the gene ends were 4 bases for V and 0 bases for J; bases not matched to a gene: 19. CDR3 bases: TGTGCCAGCAGCTCCACAAACGCGAGGGGGCGTCAGAGCTCCTACAATGAGCAGTTCTTC. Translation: CASSSTNARGRQSSYNEQFF.

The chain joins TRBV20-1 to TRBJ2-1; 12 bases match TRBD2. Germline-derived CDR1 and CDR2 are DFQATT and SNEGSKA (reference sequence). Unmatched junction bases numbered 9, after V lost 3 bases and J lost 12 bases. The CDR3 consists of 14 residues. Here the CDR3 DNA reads TGCAGTGCTAGTCGACTAGCGGGGGCCCCTGGGCAGTTCTTC. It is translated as CSASRLAGAPGQFF.

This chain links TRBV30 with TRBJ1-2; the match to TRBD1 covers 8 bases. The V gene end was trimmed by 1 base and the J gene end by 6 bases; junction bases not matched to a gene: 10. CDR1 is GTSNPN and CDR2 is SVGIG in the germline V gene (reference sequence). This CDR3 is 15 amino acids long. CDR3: CAWSATRQGTNGYTF. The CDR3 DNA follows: TGTGCCTGGAGTGCTACGAGACAGGGGACCAATGGCTACACCTTC.

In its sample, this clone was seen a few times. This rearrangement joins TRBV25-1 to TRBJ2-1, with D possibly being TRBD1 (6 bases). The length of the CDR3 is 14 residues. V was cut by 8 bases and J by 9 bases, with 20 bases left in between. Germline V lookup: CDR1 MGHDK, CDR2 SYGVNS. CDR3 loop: CASQMGHFPPEQFF. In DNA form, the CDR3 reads TGTGCCAGCCAGATGGGACATTTCCCCCCTGAGCAGTTCTTC.

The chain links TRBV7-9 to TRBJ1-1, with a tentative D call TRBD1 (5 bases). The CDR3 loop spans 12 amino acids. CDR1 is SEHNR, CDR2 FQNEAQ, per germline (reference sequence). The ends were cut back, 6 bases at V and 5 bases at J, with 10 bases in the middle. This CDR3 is CASRQAGTEAFF. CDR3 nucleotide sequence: TGTGCCAGCAGACAGGCCGGGACTGAAGCTTTCTTT.

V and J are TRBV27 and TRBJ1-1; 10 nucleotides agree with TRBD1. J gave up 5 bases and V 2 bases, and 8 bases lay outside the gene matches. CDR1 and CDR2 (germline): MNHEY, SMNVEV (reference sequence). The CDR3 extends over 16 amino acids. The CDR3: CASSLHEGQGNTEAFF. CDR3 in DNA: TGTGCCAGCAGTTTACACGAGGGACAGGGGAATACTGAAGCTTTCTTT.

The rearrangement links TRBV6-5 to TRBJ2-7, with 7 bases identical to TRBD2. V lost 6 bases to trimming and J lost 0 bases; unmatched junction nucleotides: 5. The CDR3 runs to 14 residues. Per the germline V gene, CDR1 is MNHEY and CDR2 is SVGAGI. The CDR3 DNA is TGTGCCAGCAGGGTGGCGGGGGACTCCTACGAGCAGTACTTC. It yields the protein CASRVAGDSYEQYF.

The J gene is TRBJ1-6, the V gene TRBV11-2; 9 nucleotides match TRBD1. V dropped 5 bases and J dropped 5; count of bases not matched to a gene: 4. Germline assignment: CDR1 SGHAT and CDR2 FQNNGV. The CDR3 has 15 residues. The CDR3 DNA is TGTGCCAGCAGCGTTAGGACAGGGGATAATTCACCCCTCCACTTT. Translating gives CASSVRTGDNSPLHF.

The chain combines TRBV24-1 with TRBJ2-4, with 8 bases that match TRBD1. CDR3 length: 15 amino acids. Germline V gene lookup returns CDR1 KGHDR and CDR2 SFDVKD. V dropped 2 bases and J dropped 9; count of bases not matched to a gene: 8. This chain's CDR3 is CATSDSSQGGGIQYF. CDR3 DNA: TGTGCCACCAGTGATTCATCACAGGGGGGAGGCATTCAGTACTTC.

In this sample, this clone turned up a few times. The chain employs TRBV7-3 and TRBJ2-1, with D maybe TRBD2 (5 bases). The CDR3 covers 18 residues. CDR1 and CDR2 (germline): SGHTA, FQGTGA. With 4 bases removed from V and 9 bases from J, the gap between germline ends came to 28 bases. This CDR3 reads CASSYLAMRDGMSGEQFF. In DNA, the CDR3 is TGTGCCAGCAGCTATCTAGCTATGAGGGATGGGATGAGCGGTGAGCAGTTCTTC.

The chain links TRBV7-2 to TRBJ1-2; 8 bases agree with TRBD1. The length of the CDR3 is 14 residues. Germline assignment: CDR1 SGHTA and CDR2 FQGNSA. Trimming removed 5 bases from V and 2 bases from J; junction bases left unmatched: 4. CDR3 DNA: TGTGCCAGCAGCACGGACAGGGTCAACTATGGCTACACCTTC. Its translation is CASSTDRVNYGYTF.

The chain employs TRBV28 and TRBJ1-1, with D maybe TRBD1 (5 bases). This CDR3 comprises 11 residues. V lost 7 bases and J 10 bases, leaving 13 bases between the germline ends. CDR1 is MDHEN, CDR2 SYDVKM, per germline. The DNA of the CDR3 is TGTGCCAGCACCCAGGGCAGCAGAGCTTTCTTT. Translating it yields CASTQGSRAFF.

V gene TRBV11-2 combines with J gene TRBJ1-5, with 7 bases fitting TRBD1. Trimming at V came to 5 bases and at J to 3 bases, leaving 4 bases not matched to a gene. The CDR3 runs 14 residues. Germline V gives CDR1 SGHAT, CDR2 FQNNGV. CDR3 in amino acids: CASSPTGFNQPQHF. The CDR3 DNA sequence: TGTGCCAGCAGCCCGACAGGGTTCAATCAGCCCCAGCATTTT. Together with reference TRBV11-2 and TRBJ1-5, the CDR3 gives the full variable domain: EAGVAQSPRYKIIEKRQSVAFWCNPISGHATLYWYQQILGQGPKLLIQFQNNGVVDDSQLPKDRFSAERLKGVDSTLKIQPAKLEDSAVYLCASSPTGFNQPQHFGDGTRLSIL.

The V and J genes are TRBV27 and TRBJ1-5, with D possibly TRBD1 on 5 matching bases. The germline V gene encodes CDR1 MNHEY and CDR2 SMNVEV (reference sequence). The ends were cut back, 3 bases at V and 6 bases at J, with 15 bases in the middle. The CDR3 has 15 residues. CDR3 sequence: CASSLGQGRSQPQHF. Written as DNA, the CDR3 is TGTGCCAGCAGTTTGGGGCAGGGTAGGAGTCAGCCCCAGCATTTT.

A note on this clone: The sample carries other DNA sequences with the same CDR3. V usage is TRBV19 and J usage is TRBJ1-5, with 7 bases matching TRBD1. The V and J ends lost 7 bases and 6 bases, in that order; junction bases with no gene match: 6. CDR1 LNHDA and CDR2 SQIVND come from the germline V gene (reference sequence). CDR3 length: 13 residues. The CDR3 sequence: CASIGQAGQPQHF. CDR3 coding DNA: TGTGCCAGTATTGGACAGGCGGGTCAGCCCCAGCATTTT.

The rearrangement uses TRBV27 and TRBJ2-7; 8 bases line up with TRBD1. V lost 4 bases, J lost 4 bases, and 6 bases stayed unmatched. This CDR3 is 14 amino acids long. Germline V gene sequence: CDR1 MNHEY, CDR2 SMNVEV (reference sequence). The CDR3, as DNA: TGTGCCAGCAGTTATGGACAGGGAGTTTACGAGCAGTACTTC. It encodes CASSYGQGVYEQYF.

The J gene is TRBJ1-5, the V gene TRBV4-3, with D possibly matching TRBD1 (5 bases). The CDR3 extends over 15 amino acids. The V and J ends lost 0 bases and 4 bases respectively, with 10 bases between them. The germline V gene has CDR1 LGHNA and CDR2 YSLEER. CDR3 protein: CASSQDGGGNQPQHF. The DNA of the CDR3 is TGCGCCAGCAGCCAAGATGGGGGGGGGAATCAGCCCCAGCATTTT.

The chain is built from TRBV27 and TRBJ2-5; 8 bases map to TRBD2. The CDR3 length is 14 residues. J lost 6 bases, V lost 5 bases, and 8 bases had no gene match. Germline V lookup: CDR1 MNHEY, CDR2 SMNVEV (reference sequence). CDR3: CASSSRGGGKTQYF. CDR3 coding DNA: TGTGCCAGCAGTAGTCGGGGGGGAGGGAAGACCCAGTACTTC.

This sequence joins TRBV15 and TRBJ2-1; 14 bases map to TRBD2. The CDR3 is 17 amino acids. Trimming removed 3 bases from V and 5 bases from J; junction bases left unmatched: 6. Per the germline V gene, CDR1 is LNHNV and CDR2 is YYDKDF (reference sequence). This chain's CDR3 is CATSRTSGGASNNEQFF. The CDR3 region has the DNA TGTGCCACCAGCAGGACTAGCGGGGGGGCCTCGAACAATGAGCAGTTCTTC.

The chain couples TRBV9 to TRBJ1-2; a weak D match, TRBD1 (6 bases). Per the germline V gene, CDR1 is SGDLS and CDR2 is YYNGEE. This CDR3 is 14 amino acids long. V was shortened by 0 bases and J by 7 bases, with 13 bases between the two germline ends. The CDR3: CASSVVGTGTGYTF. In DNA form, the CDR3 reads TGTGCCAGCAGCGTAGTTGGTACAGGGACTGGCTACACCTTC.

The CDR3 nucleotides are TGTGCCTGGAGCCTCCCTAGCTCCTATAATTCACCCCTCCACTTT. It is translated as CAWSLPSSYNSPLHF. The chain carries TRBV30 and TRBJ1-6; D not certain. Looked up from germline, CDR1 is GTSNPN and CDR2 is SVGIG (reference sequence). This CDR3 spans 15 amino acids. V lost 3 bases to trimming and J lost 0 bases, with 9 bases between them.

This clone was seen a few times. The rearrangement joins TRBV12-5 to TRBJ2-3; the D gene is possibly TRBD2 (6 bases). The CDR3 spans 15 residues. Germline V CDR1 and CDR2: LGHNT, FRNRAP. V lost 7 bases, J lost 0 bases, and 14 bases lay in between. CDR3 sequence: CASALGGPSTDTQYF. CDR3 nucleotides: TGTGCTAGTGCCTTGGGGGGTCCTAGCACAGATACGCAGTATTTT.

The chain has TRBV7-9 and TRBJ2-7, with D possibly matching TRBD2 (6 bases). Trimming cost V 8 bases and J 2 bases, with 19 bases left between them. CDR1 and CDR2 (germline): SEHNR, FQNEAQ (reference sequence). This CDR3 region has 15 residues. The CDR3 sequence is CASGEVAEVTYEQYF. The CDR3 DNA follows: TGTGCCAGCGGGGAGGTAGCGGAGGTTACCTACGAGCAGTACTTC.